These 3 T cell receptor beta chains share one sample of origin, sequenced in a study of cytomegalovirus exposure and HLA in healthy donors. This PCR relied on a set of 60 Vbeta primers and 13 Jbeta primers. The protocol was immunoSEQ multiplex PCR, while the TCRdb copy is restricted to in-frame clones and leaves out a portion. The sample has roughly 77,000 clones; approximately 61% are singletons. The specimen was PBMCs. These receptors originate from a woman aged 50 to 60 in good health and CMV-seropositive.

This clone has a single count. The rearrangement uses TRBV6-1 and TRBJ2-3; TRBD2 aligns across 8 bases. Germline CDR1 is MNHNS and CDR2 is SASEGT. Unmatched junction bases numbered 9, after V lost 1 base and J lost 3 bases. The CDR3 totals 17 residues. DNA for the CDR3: TGTGCCAGCAGTGAAGGTCGGGCGGGGGGATTGACAGATACGCAGTATTTT. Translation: CASSEGRAGGLTDTQYF.

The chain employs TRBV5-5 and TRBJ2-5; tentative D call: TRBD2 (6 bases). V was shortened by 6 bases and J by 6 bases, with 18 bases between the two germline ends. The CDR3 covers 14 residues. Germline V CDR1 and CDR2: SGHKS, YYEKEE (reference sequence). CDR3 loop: CASNPGAGGQTQYF. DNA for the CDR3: TGTGCCAGCAACCCGGGAGCAGGTGGGCAGACCCAGTACTTC.

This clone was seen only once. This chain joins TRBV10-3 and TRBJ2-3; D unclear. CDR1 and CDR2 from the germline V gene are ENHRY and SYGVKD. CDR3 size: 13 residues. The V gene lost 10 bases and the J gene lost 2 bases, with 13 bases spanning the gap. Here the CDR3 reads CATTGSYTDTQYF. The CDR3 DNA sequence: TGTGCCACTACCGGGTCTTACACAGATACGCAGTATTTT.